This TCR beta chain was identified in a study of shared clonotypes between healthy human individuals (dated by TCRdb to the early 2020s). Regarding the complete study: Three men and two women, aged 18 to 49 years, made up the cohort. For each donor, CD4 naive and CD4 memory were each run on three plates, CD8 naive on two plates, and CD8 memory on one plate. The study deeply sequenced blood TCR repertoires of five healthy adults to estimate repertoire size and the extent of clonotype sharing between individuals. To increase sequencing depth and limit assay-specific biases, different laboratories used diverse techniques to prepare libraries and sequence TCR repertoires. Per donor, leukapheresis produced somewhere between about 0.85 and 10 billion PBMCs.

The V and J ends are trimmed by 0 bases and 0 bases, leaving 10 bases between them. The cysteine opens and the phenylalanine closes a CDR3 of 15 amino acids. Here the CDR3 DNA is all that survives: 45 bases in frame from base 1. For CDR1 and CDR2, the germline V gene (reference sequence) lists GTSNPN and SVGIG. As regards this clone: Its specific antigen is unknown. No base quality values were provided; no much bigger clone lies one nucleotide off.

Using the deep immunoSEQ assay, TCR CDR3 regions were amplified from genomic DNA by multiplex PCR. For each cell subset, the extracted genomic DNA was distributed evenly across all wells of several immunoSEQ 96-well plates, and each plate served as one replicate. For sorted subsets, approximately 210 ng genomic DNA, equal to 30,000 or so T cell genomes, was loaded into each replicate PCR. Purified libraries were quantified with a Qubit 3.0 fluorometer, sized on a Bioanalyzer 2100, and re-quantified with the KAPA Library Quantification kit. Every immunoSEQ 96-well plate was sequenced on a dedicated single-read 150-cycle Illumina NextSeq 550 flow cell. Per the original workflow: The immunoSEQ output contained only junctional sequences without quality scores, so filtering could not match that applied to full-length reads. Sequences were annotated with PyIR, a Python wrapper for IgBLAST v1.9, using IMGT germline references to assign V/J genes and CDR3. Any read was removed if the V/J assignment was weak (E-value above 1e-6), the CDR3 was missing, or the read contained stop codons, out-of-frame junctions, or ambiguous translated residues. A V3J clonotype was defined by an identical inferred V gene, J gene, and CDR3 amino acid sequence. To compute the percentage overlap between repertoires, the number of shared unique clonotypes was divided by the size of the smaller repertoire. Three approaches were used to assess repertoire richness: RTK rarefaction, the Chao1 estimator, and Recon v2.1 estimates of unobserved clonotypes. Generation probabilities were computed with OLGA for all TCRbeta clonotypes obtained by the gDNA method from several donors. This is the immuneACCESS table as TCRdb keeps it, with only in-frame sequences that have V and J called. A part of the clones is gone; compared with another copy, unresolved V genes explain less than half, and the rest is unexplained. Clone size and the V and J calls come from that table; the DNA yielded D and trimming. The sample table lists about 1 million clones, roughly 70% of them with a count of one. The top ten constitute about 1.5% of the sample.

Here is what the overall study found, with its caveats: Naive subsets generally had larger estimated clonotype richness than memory subsets did. Because the study included a small number of donors, the genetic and exposure-history diversity represented was limited. Even with the large sequencing depth, rarefaction of the sorted-subset datasets indicated that sequencing was incomplete. Pairwise subsampling indicated that sequencing depth was expected to affect the degree of clonotype sharing among donors. Sampling was restricted to blood, and TCR repertoires in tissues likely differ from the TCR repertoires found in blood. Sharing across a few donors was observed for about 5% of naive CD4, 3% to 4% of naive CD8, about 2.3% of memory CD4, and roughly 0.4% of memory CD8 clonotypes. Compared with non-shared clonotypes, the clonotypes found in all four sorted-subset donors had higher generation probabilities.

Donors were healthy HIV-negative adults with no recently reported acute infections or vaccinations. Every donor was a Caucasian adult living in Nashville, Tennessee, USA. CD4+ T cells were enriched through magnetic negative selection, after which naive cells were positively selected on CD45RA and the remaining negative fraction served as the memory subset. Blood was obtained by leukapheresis, after which PBMCs were separated by Ficoll-Histopaque density gradient centrifugation and cryopreserved in liquid nitrogen vapor phase. Analytical flow cytometry was used to check the purity and quantity of every magnetically sorted T cell population. From each sorted fraction, genomic DNA was isolated and quantified by UV absorbance on a Nanodrop 2000c.

The chain employs TRBV30 and TRBJ2-3, with the D gene not confidently named. The origin of this receptor is a man between 18 and 29 years old in good health. The material sequenced was memory CD4+ T cells sorted from blood. The cell subset or site label, read with the paper, signifies: CD45RA-negative fraction. The CDR3: CAWSVGAPSTDTQYF. The DNA sequence reads TGTGCCTGGAGTGTAGGAGCCCCTAGCACAGATACGCAGTATTTT.